This T cell receptor beta chain emerged from a study of ipilimumab plus nivolumab after autologous stem cell transplantation. For the study at large: A median of 8 nivolumab and roughly 5 ipilimumab doses were given.

V was cut by 4 bases and J by 0 bases, with 16 bases left in between. The CDR3 length is 16 residues. The germline CDR1 and CDR2 sequences are SGHNT and YYREEE (reference sequence). Ipilimumab, 1 mg/kg, started 14 to 28 days after autologous transplant. Through week 26, nivolumab 3 mg/kg IV was given weeks 1, 4, 7, 10, then biweekly. Libraries were prepared by immunoSEQ multiplex PCR; TCRdb keeps only in-frame clonotypes and omits some of them. The table records tens of thousands of clones, approximately 83% of them present only once. The rearrangement uses TRBV5-4 and TRBJ1-2, with D perhaps TRBD1 (5 bases). The specimen comprised PBMCs, sampled in a trial of ipilimumab plus nivolumab as post-transplant consolidation. The clonotype originates from a male donor with diffuse large B-cell lymphoma. DNA for the CDR3: TGTGCCAGCAGCCGCCCGACGGGGGACGCTAACTATGGCTACACCTTC. It translates to CASSRPTGDANYGYTF.